Included here is one T cell receptor (beta chain) sequence, with context. A read error may produce the germline difference seen at one junction end. The CDR3 is 12 amino acids. The data originate from a study of regulatory T cells in long-lasting Graves disease. Time point indicated: newly diagnosed GD, antithyroid drugs for less than 3 months. With RNA extracted from PBMCs as input, the TCR library was made. With iRepertoire HTBI primers and Arm-PCR of CDR3 regions, TCR beta libraries were built. One entry per CDR3 protein, called by TCRdb with MiXCR from the multiplex PCR reads. The repertoire holds 550,000 to 600,000 distinct CDR3 sequences, with about 16% as singletons. These data were also filed under a second study, of T cells in Graves' hyperthyroidism and ophthalmopathy.

The rearrangement links TRBV12-3 or TRBV12-4 to TRBJ2-2; D may be TRBD2 (6 bases). The source of this sequence is a man aged 18 to 30 with Graves disease. Sequencing used peripheral blood mononuclear cells (PBMCs), obtained at new diagnosis, from a patient treated with antithyroid drugs. In DNA form, the CDR3 reads TGTGCCAGCACCTCGTCGGGCGGGGAGCTGTCTTTT. Protein: CASTSSGGELSF.